This entry lists 14 T cell receptor beta chains sequenced from one sample in a study of blood T cell repertoires in COVID-19. Method: immunoSEQ multiplex PCR; TCRdb's copy keeps in-frame clones and lacks some. The table records around 68,000 clones, around 80% of them present only once. The sample was peripheral blood. These receptors originate from a woman aged 50 to 65 with acute or convalescent COVID-19.

The rearrangement uses TRBV4-1 and TRBJ1-4; 11 bases are a match to TRBD1. Germline-derived CDR1 and CDR2 are MGHRA and YSYEKL. V lost 1 base and J lost 12; bases outside the gene matches: 1. CDR3 size: 13 residues. CDR3 nucleotide sequence: TGCGCCAGCAGCCAAGGGACAGGGGGCCAACTGTTTTTT. Amino acids: CASSQGTGGQLFF.

This chain uses TRBV6-5 with TRBJ1-1; D may be TRBD1 (5 bases). CDR1 is MNHEY, CDR2 SVGAGI, per germline. V lost 6 bases, J lost 7 bases, and 9 bases lay in between. The length of the CDR3 is 11 residues. CDR3 in DNA: TGTGCCAGCAGACAAGGACATGAAGCTTTCTTT. Translation: CASRQGHEAFF.

V gene TRBV5-5 combines with J gene TRBJ1-1, with 10 bases identical to TRBD1. This CDR3 has 15 amino acids. Per germline, CDR1 SGHKS and CDR2 YYEKEE (reference sequence). The J segment lost 4 bases and the V segment lost 4 bases, leaving 7 bases of the junction unmatched. CDR3 amino acids: CASSGRQGAITEAFF. In DNA, the CDR3 is TGTGCCAGCAGCGGGAGACAGGGGGCAATCACTGAAGCTTTCTTT.

The chain combines TRBV2 with TRBJ2-5; possibly TRBD2 for D (6 bases). The V and J ends lost 6 bases and 7 bases respectively, with 18 bases between them. CDR3 size: 14 residues. Germline V CDR1 and CDR2: SNHLY, FYNNEI. This CDR3 reads CASRGVAAGGTQYF. In DNA, the CDR3 is TGTGCCAGCAGAGGTGTAGCGGCCGGGGGGACCCAGTACTTC.

The chain employs TRBV28 and TRBJ1-6, with TRBD1 as a possible D gene (6 bases). V lost 5 bases to trimming and J lost 10 bases, with 21 bases between them. The V gene's germline CDR1 is MDHEN and CDR2 SYDVKM. There are 16 residues in the CDR3. The CDR3 DNA sequence: TGTGCCAGCAGTCCTCCACATTGGGGGCTGGGCTCACCCCTCCACTTT. As protein: CASSPPHWGLGSPLHF.

The chain couples TRBV7-2 to TRBJ1-5; 7 positions agree with TRBD1. The CDR3 sequence is 14 residues long. Germline values: CDR1 SGHTA, CDR2 FQGNSA. V lost 1 base, J lost 6 bases, and 3 bases stayed unmatched. This CDR3 is CASSLDRGSQPQHF. In nucleotides, the CDR3 is TGTGCCAGCAGCTTAGACAGGGGCAGTCAGCCCCAGCATTTT.

This chain connects TRBV6-5 to TRBJ1-2; 7 bases fit TRBD1. Losses at the gene ends were 4 bases for V and 4 bases for J; bases not matched to a gene: 6. The CDR3 is made up of 14 amino acids. Germline V gives CDR1 MNHEY, CDR2 SVGAGI. The CDR3 DNA follows: TGTGCCAGCAGTTTGGGACAGTATGTCTATGGCTACACCTTC. It yields the protein CASSLGQYVYGYTF.

Points on this clone: Distinct nucleotide sequences in the sample also encode this CDR3. This chain joins TRBV5-1 and TRBJ2-1; 11 bases match TRBD2. The J segment lost 7 bases and the V segment lost 3 bases, leaving 6 bases of the junction unmatched. This CDR3 is built from 15 residues. From germline, CDR1 is SGHRS and CDR2 YFSETQ. CDR3 amino acids: CASSSTSGSSNEQFF. As DNA, the CDR3 is TGCGCCAGCAGCTCAACTAGCGGGAGTTCTAATGAGCAGTTCTTC.

The chain carries TRBV6-7 and TRBJ1-5; D is ambiguous. TRBV6-7 is an ORF; its function is uncertain. V was trimmed by 1 base and J by 0 bases, leaving 10 bases between them. The CDR3 runs 16 residues. The CDR3 DNA reads TGTGCCAGCAGTTACTTTGCAGACTATAGCAATCAGCCCCAGCATTTT. Amino acid sequence: CASSYFADYSNQPQHF.

This clone has a single count. The chain couples TRBV6-1 to TRBJ1-4; D remains unclear. Trimming removed 1 base from V and 0 bases from J, with 15 bases in between. Germline CDR1 is MNHNS and CDR2 is SASEGT. This CDR3 comprises 18 residues. The CDR3 loop is CASSEGEDDLSTNEKLFF. As DNA, the CDR3 is TGTGCCAGCAGTGAAGGGGAGGACGACCTTTCAACTAATGAAAAACTGTTTTTT.

V usage is TRBV5-1 and J usage is TRBJ2-2; TRBD2 matches 7 bases. CDR1 and CDR2 from the germline V gene are SGHRS and YFSETQ. The V gene end was trimmed by 4 bases and the J gene end by 5 bases; junction bases not matched to a gene: 11. The CDR3 has 16 amino acids. This CDR3 is CASSPSVAGATGELFF. The CDR3 nucleotides read TGCGCCAGCAGCCCGTCCGTGGCGGGAGCTACCGGGGAGCTGTTTTTT.

CDR3 loop: CASSPEVYNEQFF. CDR3 nucleotide sequence: TGTGCCAGCAGTCCGGAGGTCTACAATGAGCAGTTCTTC. J is TRBJ2-1 and V is TRBV4-2; the D gene is possibly TRBD2 (5 bases). Between the trimmed V and J ends, which lost 6 bases and 3 bases, there was a span of 9 bases. CDR1 and CDR2 from the germline V gene are LGHNA and YNFKEQ. The CDR3 has 13 amino acids.

The chain employs TRBV7-2 and TRBJ1-5; 8 bases are a match to TRBD1. Trimming took 6 bases from V and 4 from J; bases not matched to a gene: 8. CDR1 and CDR2 (germline): SGHTA, FQGNSA. This CDR3 comprises 15 residues. In DNA form, the CDR3 reads TGTGCCAGCAGTTCATCCCAGGGGGCTAATCAGCCCCAGCATTTT. As protein: CASSSSQGANQPQHF.

The chain joins TRBV5-1 to TRBJ1-1, with D maybe TRBD1 (6 bases). The V end was cut by 3 bases, the J end by 0 bases, with 9 bases between. The CDR3 is made up of 14 amino acids. Germline assignment: CDR1 SGHRS and CDR2 YFSETQ. The CDR3 DNA follows: TGCGCCAGCAGCTCGGACAGAATGAACACTGAAGCTTTCTTT. Its translation: CASSSDRMNTEAFF.